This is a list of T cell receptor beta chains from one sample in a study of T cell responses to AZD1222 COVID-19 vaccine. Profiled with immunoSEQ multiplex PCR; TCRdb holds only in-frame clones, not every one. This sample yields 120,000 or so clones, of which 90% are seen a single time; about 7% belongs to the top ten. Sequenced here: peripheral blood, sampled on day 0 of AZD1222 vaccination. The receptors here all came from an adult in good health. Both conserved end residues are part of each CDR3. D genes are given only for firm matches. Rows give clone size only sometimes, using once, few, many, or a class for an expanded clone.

TGTGCCAGCAGATTCAAGGTGGGGGCAACCTACGAGCAGTACTTC	CASRFKVGATYEQYF	-	TRBV27	TRBJ2-7	-
TGCAGCGTTGCGCCCGGGGCGGGAAACACTGAAGCTTTCTTT	CSVAPGAGNTEAFF	-	TRBV29-1	TRBJ1-1	-
TGTGCCAGCAGTTACCCTCCGTCTAGCGGGAGGGCCGGTAATGAGCAGTTCTTC	CASSYPPSSGRAGNEQFF	-	TRBV6-2/TRBV6-3	TRBJ2-1	TRBD2
TGTGCGACAAAACTGTGGGAATACAATGAGCAGTTCTTC	CATKLWEYNEQFF	once	TRBV12-5	TRBJ2-1	-
TGTGCCAGCAGCTTAACGGGCCCCTACGAGCAGTACTTC	CASSLTGPYEQYF	-	TRBV7-3	TRBJ2-7	-
TGTGCCAGCAGCCTAGGACTAGCGGAGACCTACGAGCAGTACTTC	CASSLGLAETYEQYF	-	TRBV7-9	TRBJ2-7	TRBD2
TGTGCCAGCAGCCACGTTGGGCTACAGGGAAGAACACCGTCCGGGGAGCTGTTTTTT	CASSHVGLQGRTPSGELFF	-	TRBV5-5	TRBJ2-2	-
TGTGCCAGCAGCTTTGGGAGGGACTATGGCTACACCTTC	CASSFGRDYGYTF	once	TRBV5-6	TRBJ1-2	-
TGTGCCAGCAGCCGTTCCGGAGCCAGCTACAATGAGCAGTTCTTC	CASSRSGASYNEQFF	-	TRBV3-1/TRBV3-2	TRBJ2-1	-
TGCAGCGTGGCTAGCGGGGTGCACACTGAAGCTTTCTTT	CSVASGVHTEAFF	-	TRBV29-1	TRBJ1-1	-
TGTGCCATCAGTGACGGACAGGGTGAAAAACTGTTTTTT	CAISDGQGEKLFF	-	TRBV10-3	TRBJ1-4	TRBD1
TGTGCCAGCTCACCGGGATGGGACACCGGGGAGCTGTTTTTT	CASSPGWDTGELFF	-	TRBV18	TRBJ2-2	-
TGCGCCAGCAGTGCTAGGGAACTATCTTCCGGGGAGCTGTTTTTT	CASSARELSSGELFF	-	TRBV10-2	TRBJ2-2	-
TGTGCCAGCGCAAGTGCGGCATCCTCCTACGAGCAGTACTTC	CASASAASSYEQYF	-	TRBV7-9	TRBJ2-7	-
TGTGCCAGCAGCTTGGCAGGGCGATGGGACTTC	CASSLAGRWDF	-	TRBV5-6	TRBJ2-7	-
TGTGCCAGCAGCCAAGATTGGCGCAGGAACTATGGCTACACCTTC	CASSQDWRRNYGYTF	-	TRBV3-1/TRBV3-2	TRBJ1-2	-
TGTGCCAGCAGCTTGGGAGCGGGCGCCGACTATGGCTACACCTTC	CASSLGAGADYGYTF	-	TRBV5-6	TRBJ1-2	-
TGTGCCAGCTCACCGGGGTTCAGGGACAGTTGGGAGACCCAGTACTTC	CASSPGFRDSWETQYF	-	TRBV18	TRBJ2-5	TRBD1
TGTGCCAGCAGCCAATCGCCCACAACTAATGAAAAACTGTTTTTT	CASSQSPTTNEKLFF	-	TRBV3-1/TRBV3-2	TRBJ1-4	-
TGTGCCAGCAGGGCCTACAGGGGGGATAACTATGGCTACACCTTC	CASRAYRGDNYGYTF	-	TRBV27	TRBJ1-2	TRBD1
TGTGCCAGCAGCCGCGGGGGACTTAGCAATCAGCCCCAGCATTTT	CASSRGGLSNQPQHF	few	TRBV7-9	TRBJ1-5	-
TGTGCCAGTAGCACCATGAGGAACTATGGCTACACCTTC	CASSTMRNYGYTF	-	TRBV19	TRBJ1-2	-
TGTGCCAGCAGTGAAGGGGACAGGGGGCTCTATGGCTACACCTTC	CASSEGDRGLYGYTF	-	TRBV6-1	TRBJ1-2	TRBD1
TGTGCCAGCAGCCAAGGATGGACGGTTAGCAATCAGCCCCAGCATTTT	CASSQGWTVSNQPQHF	-	TRBV3-1/TRBV3-2	TRBJ1-5	-
TGTGCCAGCGCCTACCAGACAGGGGCTGGAAACACCATATATTTT	CASAYQTGAGNTIYF	-	TRBV6-5	TRBJ1-3	TRBD1
TGTGCCACCTGGACAGGGTGGGAAGGTTCACCCCTCCACTTT	CATWTGWEGSPLHF	-	TRBV6-5	TRBJ1-6	TRBD1
TGTGCCAGCAGCCCTACCCCCTCAGAGACCCAGTACTTC	CASSPTPSETQYF	-	TRBV3-1/TRBV3-2	TRBJ2-5	-
TGCGCCAGCAGTGAAAGGGGATTCGGTGAAAAACTGTTTTTT	CASSERGFGEKLFF	-	TRBV10-1	TRBJ1-4	-
TGTGCCAGTAGTACCGGCCGGGGCCCTGGGCAGCCCCAGCATTTT	CASSTGRGPGQPQHF	-	TRBV19	TRBJ1-5	-
TGTGCCAGCGGGAAAAGGATCAGCAATCAGCCCCAGCATTTT	CASGKRISNQPQHF	-	TRBV5-8	TRBJ1-5	-
TGTGCCAGCAGTTCCTCGTTTGAGCAGTACTTC	CASSSSFEQYF	-	TRBV28	TRBJ2-7	-
TGTGCCAGCACCAAGGGGGCCGGGGGGCTACAGTACTTC	CASTKGAGGLQYF	once	TRBV6-5	TRBJ2-7	-
TGTGCCAGCAGCCCCCGAGGGTACCAAGAGACCCAGTACTTC	CASSPRGYQETQYF	-	TRBV27	TRBJ2-5	-
TGTGCCAGTAGTCTTCTCCCCCGGGACAGGGGATACGAGCAGTACTTC	CASSLLPRDRGYEQYF	-	TRBV19	TRBJ2-7	TRBD1
TGTGCCAGCAGTGAAGGACTCCGGCATAATGAAAAACTGTTTTTT	CASSEGLRHNEKLFF	-	TRBV6-1	TRBJ1-4	-
TGTGCCAGCAGCTCGGACAGGGACCAGCCCCAGCATTTT	CASSSDRDQPQHF	-	TRBV7-2	TRBJ1-5	TRBD1
TGTGCCAGCAGTTTATCTTCGACGGGGCCCGAAAAACTGTTTTTT	CASSLSSTGPEKLFF	-	TRBV28	TRBJ1-4	-
TGTGCCAGCAGCGCAAGACAGACTAGCGGGTCCTACAATGAGCAGTTCTTC	CASSARQTSGSYNEQFF	-	TRBV9	TRBJ2-1	TRBD2
TGCGCCAGCAGTGAGAGGGGCGGCTACGAGCAGTACTTC	CASSERGGYEQYF	-	TRBV10-2	TRBJ2-7	-